Here is one TCR beta chain with its context. The data derive from a study of blood T cell repertoires in COVID-19. Study background: From the United States, Italy and Spain came samples of acute and convalescent COVID-19. PBMCs, B-cell-depleted T cells, or T cells provided the cDNA or gDNA that made up the material.

Authors' methods: Cell counts per sample came from amplifying reference gene primers. Produced via immunoSEQ multiplex PCR; TCRdb's table is partial and in-frame only. V and J calls and clone size are given by that table; D and trimming were obtained from the DNA. The table shows 200,000 to 300,000 clones, with about 79% occurring only once. In germline, CDR1 is MNHNS, CDR2 SASEGT. CDR3 length: 13 amino acids. Trimming removed 1 base at V and 0 bases at J, with 3 bases between. V and J are TRBV6-1 and TRBJ1-1; no clear D gene. Sequencing used peripheral blood. The TCR sequence derives from a man aged 40-49 years who had recovered from COVID-19. The CDR3 region has the DNA TGTGCCAGCAGTGAAGGGCTGAACACTGAAGCTTTCTTT. This codes for CASSEGLNTEAFF.